This T cell receptor beta chain was sequenced for a study of blood T cell repertoires in COVID-19. V trimming: 3 bases; J trimming: 7 bases; junction bases outside the gene matches: 16. Germline V gene sequence: CDR1 GTSNPN, CDR2 SVGIG (reference sequence). There are 17 residues in the CDR3. Measured with immunoSEQ multiplex PCR; TCRdb has only the in-frame clones, and not every one. The table has 220,000 or so clones, about 87% seen once. The clonotype originates from a man over 45 who had been exposed to COVID-19. The sequencing sample was made of PBMCs or T cells enriched from blood (not recorded which). V and J are TRBV30 and TRBJ2-7; 12 bases agree with TRBD2. The CDR3 nucleotides read TGTGCCTGGAGAGGACCGCTAGCGGGGGGGCGAGTCGGAGAGCAGTACTTC. The encoded protein is CAWRGPLAGGRVGEQYF. The variable domain in full, completed from reference TRBV30 and TRBJ2-7, reads SQTIHQWPATLVQPVGSPLSLECTVEGTSNPNLYWYRQAAGRGLQLLFYSVGIGQISSEVPQNLSASRPQDRQFILSSKKLLLSDSGFYLCAWRGPLAGGRVGEQYFGPGTRLTVT.